Listed below are T cell receptor beta chains from one sample, sequenced in a study of monozygotic twins with inflammatory bowel disease. For each CDR3 protein, TCRdb gives one entry from its re-call of the 5' RACE reads, without DNA. This sample contains about 170,000 distinct CDR3 sequences. The sequencing sample was made of blood. These receptors all come from a human donor with ulcerative colitis or Crohn's disease, or a healthy co-twin of an affected twin (not recorded which). Both conserved end residues are part of each CDR3.

j_gene,v_gene,CDR3aa
TRBJ2-5,TRBV5-4,CASSTTGGRETQYF
TRBJ1-5,TRBV10-3,CAISGPPPQPQHF
TRBJ1-3,TRBV28,CASSLWGQGGDTIYF
TRBJ2-5,TRBV20-1,CSASTGGAAPIREETQYF
TRBJ2-5,TRBV6-6,CASSYPDRGTQYF
TRBJ1-2,TRBV11-2,CASSLAGTAVPGYTF
TRBJ2-7,TRBV3-1,CASSPNFLLISTYEQYF
TRBJ1-5,TRBV7-6,CASSQVSRRNSNQPQHF
TRBJ2-7,TRBV7-2,CASSLARAGVAEQYF
TRBJ2-3,TRBV24-1,CATSDLPRASGTDTQYF
TRBJ1-5,TRBV6-2/TRBV6-3,CASSYSVQPQHF
TRBJ2-2,TRBV6-5,CASSYHSANTGELFF
TRBJ2-4,TRBV21-1,CASSKSDLDRGRGQIQYF
TRBJ2-7,TRBV30,CAWNSLGPSYEQYF
TRBJ1-1,TRBV19,CASTNSNREYTEAFF
TRBJ2-7,TRBV5-1,CASSLGVGARTYEQYF
TRBJ2-1,TRBV20-1,CSAHKAGSSYNEQFF
TRBJ2-2,TRBV10-3,CAISGVGDGRPSGELFF
TRBJ1-2,TRBV27,CASSRQGGNYGYTF
TRBJ2-2,TRBV6-2/TRBV6-3,CASSYNRGDTGELFF
TRBJ2-7,TRBV25-1,CASRGEQGYEQYF
TRBJ2-1,TRBV6-1,CASRDFGGSPNEQFF
TRBJ2-7,TRBV20-1,CSARGISMAGEASYEQYF
TRBJ2-1,TRBV20-1,CSASGMYSEQFF
TRBJ2-3,TRBV7-3,CASSLWQSDTQYF
TRBJ1-3,TRBV15,CATSRYRGPGEGNTIYF
TRBJ2-5,TRBV29-1,CSVRGGSQETQYF
TRBJ1-1,TRBV4-1,CASSRAPTGGVKNTEAFF
TRBJ1-5,TRBV7-9,CASSPHFEGDQPQHF
TRBJ2-5,TRBV20-1,CSARDGRESQETQYF
TRBJ1-5,TRBV7-9,CASSLSQTGSNQPQHF
TRBJ1-2,TRBV7-8,CASSLDTQAFYGYTF
TRBJ2-5,TRBV28,CASRPNQGVGTQYF
TRBJ1-6,TRBV20-1,CSAMGQDNWGRNSPLHF
TRBJ2-7,TRBV10-3,CAISAVQAEQYF
TRBJ2-5,TRBV2,CASSGLRGQETQYF
TRBJ1-5,TRBV27,CASSTRQHSNQPQHF
TRBJ2-2,TRBV5-4,CASSPLQGTGELFF
TRBJ2-7,TRBV5-1,CASSLDGDRAYEQYF
TRBJ1-1,TRBV28,CASSYAGTAENTEAFF
TRBJ2-1,TRBV5-1,CASSLEPGSYNEQFF
TRBJ2-7,TRBV11-2,CASSLAGRGVSEQYF
TRBJ1-1,TRBV5-1,CASSLAFEREAFF
TRBJ2-1,TRBV7-9,CASRKTSGVGNEQFF
TRBJ2-1,TRBV11-2,CASSLDYIANEQFF
TRBJ1-2,TRBV12-3/TRBV12-4,CASRPGRYGYTF
TRBJ2-3,TRBV27,CASRVGTSGRTDTQYF
TRBJ2-3,TRBV5-1,CASSQGTSGLPTDTQYF
TRBJ2-7,TRBV6-6,CASSQQGHEQYF
TRBJ2-5,TRBV20-1,CSATGQKETQYF
TRBJ2-7,TRBV25-1,CASSKVLQGQGEQYF
TRBJ1-4,TRBV9,CASSVMADRGNEELFF
TRBJ1-1,TRBV28,CASSFPLRGSEAFF
TRBJ2-1,TRBV5-1,CASSHPGRNSYNEQFF
TRBJ1-1,TRBV9,CASSAQGSGEAFF
TRBJ1-1,TRBV28,CASSPPSPRLNTEAFF
TRBJ1-6,TRBV25-1,CASGTGRDSPLHF
TRBJ1-1,TRBV27,CASSLLRANTEAFF